These 22 T cell receptor beta chains were all obtained from the same sample, sequenced in a study of PD-1 and CTLA-4 blockade in melanoma. The protocol was immunoSEQ multiplex PCR, while the TCRdb copy is restricted to in-frame clones and leaves out a portion. This table holds tens of thousands of clones, about 89% found once. Source: CD8+ T cells from peripheral blood, taken before anti-PD-1 treatment. Receptors were obtained from a human donor with melanoma.

CDR3 protein: CASSLGGMNTEAFF. In DNA form, the CDR3 reads TGTGCCAGCAGCCTTGGGGGAATGAACACTGAAGCTTTCTTT. This sequence joins TRBV5-6 and TRBJ1-1; D might be TRBD1 (5 bases). The length of the CDR3 is 14 residues. From germline, CDR1 is SGHDT and CDR2 YYEEEE. V gave up 4 bases and J gave up 0 bases, with 10 bases separating them.

V gene TRBV11-2 combines with J gene TRBJ1-1; D is undetermined. Germline V lookup: CDR1 SGHAT, CDR2 FQNNGV. This CDR3 is 12 amino acids long. Trimming took off 5 bases at V and 6 bases at J, with 10 bases between the two ends. The CDR3 DNA reads TGTGCCAGCAGCCCTGGGCCCGCTGAAGCTTTCTTT. Amino acid sequence: CASSPGPAEAFF.

The chain joins TRBV13 to TRBJ2-7, with a tentative D call TRBD2 (5 bases). The CDR3 totals 13 residues. The germline V gene encodes CDR1 PRHDT and CDR2 FYEKMQ (reference sequence). V dropped 10 bases and J dropped 2 bases, with 15 bases sitting between them. The CDR3 here is CATERTPPYEQYF. CDR3 coding DNA: TGTGCCACCGAGCGGACCCCCCCCTACGAGCAGTACTTC.

The chain has TRBV19 and TRBJ2-3, with D unresolved. CDR3 size: 12 residues. V was trimmed by 9 bases and J by 2 bases, leaving 9 bases between them. The V gene's germline CDR1 is LNHDA and CDR2 SQIVND (reference sequence). The CDR3 DNA sequence: TGTGCCAGCGAGGACCACACAGATACGCAGTATTTT. Amino acid sequence: CASEDHTDTQYF. The entire variable domain, with the rest obtained from reference TRBV19 and TRBJ2-3, is as follows: DGGITQSPKYLFRKEGQNVTLSCEQNLNHDAMYWYRQDPGQGLRLIYYSQIVNDFQKGDIAEGYSVSREKKESFPLTVTSAQKNPTAFYLCASEDHTDTQYFGPGTRLTVL.

The sample holds one count of this clone. The genes are TRBV6-6 and TRBJ2-7, with a tentative D call TRBD1 (6 bases). The length of the CDR3 is 15 residues. The germline CDR1 and CDR2 sequences are MNHNY and SVGAGI (reference sequence). The V gene lost 4 bases and the J gene lost 5 bases, with 18 bases spanning the gap. The CDR3 is CASSFSTGRPHEQYF. CDR3 coding DNA: TGTGCCAGCAGTTTTTCGACAGGTCGACCGCACGAGCAGTACTTC.

J is TRBJ2-3 and V is TRBV29-1, with TRBD2 matching 9 bases. The germline CDR1 and CDR2 sequences are SQVTM and ANQGSEA. The CDR3 consists of 14 residues. V shed 5 bases, J shed 2 bases, and the junction held 5 bases outside the gene matches. As DNA, the CDR3 is TGCAGCGTTAGACTAGCGGATTCCACAGATACGCAGTATTTT. Encoded protein: CSVRLADSTDTQYF.

This chain links TRBV29-1 with TRBJ1-1; D not certain. V was cut by 0 bases and J by 1 base, with 0 bases left in between. Germline CDR1 and CDR2: SQVTM and ANQGSEA. The CDR3 loop spans 11 amino acids. The CDR3 reads CSVEENTEAFF. The CDR3 nucleotides read TGCAGCGTTGAAGAGAACACTGAAGCTTTCTTT.

The V and J genes are TRBV28 and TRBJ2-7, with 16 bases that match TRBD2. J lost 6 bases, V lost 5 bases, and 10 bases had no gene match. Germline assignment: CDR1 MDHEN and CDR2 SYDVKM. This CDR3 is built from 17 residues. Here the CDR3 reads CASSSPGTSGRAREQYF. CDR3 bases: TGTGCCAGCAGTAGTCCCGGGACTAGCGGGAGGGCCCGCGAGCAGTACTTC.

The rearrangement joins TRBV15 to TRBJ1-2, with D unresolved. The ends were cut back, 3 bases at V and 6 bases at J, with 11 bases in the middle. Germline CDR1 and CDR2: LNHNV and YYDKDF (reference sequence). The CDR3 sequence is 13 residues long. The CDR3 is CATSRNSGNGYTF. The CDR3 DNA follows: TGTGCCACCAGCAGGAACAGTGGAAATGGCTACACCTTC.

The J gene is TRBJ1-4, the V gene TRBV2, with D perhaps TRBD1 (6 bases). The ends were cut back, 8 bases at V and 3 bases at J, with 13 bases in the middle. CDR1 is SNHLY and CDR2 is FYNNEI in the germline V gene. CDR3 length: 14 amino acids. CDR3: CASYQGLANEKLFF. The CDR3 nucleotides read TGTGCCAGCTACCAGGGGCTGGCTAATGAAAAACTGTTTTTT. Complete variable domain (other parts from reference TRBV2 and TRBJ1-4): EPEVTQTPSHQVTQMGQEVILRCVPISNHLYFYWYRQILGQKVEFLVSFYNNEISEKSEIFDDQFSVERPDGSNFTLKIRSTKLEDSAMYFCASYQGLANEKLFFGSGTQLSVL.

The chain combines TRBV5-6 with TRBJ1-5; D unresolved. Germline CDR1 and CDR2: SGHDT and YYEEEE. The V end lost 4 bases, the J end lost 7 bases, and 9 bases lay between the germline ends. This CDR3 comprises 12 residues. CDR3 in DNA: TGTGCCAGCAGCCTTGGGAAGCAGCCCCAGCATTTT. Amino acids: CASSLGKQPQHF.

The chain combines TRBV15 with TRBJ1-4; no clear D. Trimming removed 4 bases at V and 8 bases at J, with 8 bases between. The CDR3 covers 12 residues. Per the germline V gene, CDR1 is LNHNV and CDR2 is YYDKDF (reference sequence). The CDR3 nucleotides are TGTGCCACCAGCACACTGGACGAAAAACTGTTTTTT. Amino acids: CATSTLDEKLFF.

The chain combines TRBV7-9 with TRBJ2-3; D might be TRBD2 (5 bases). Trimming removed 8 bases from V and 2 bases from J, with 8 bases in between. The CDR3 consists of 12 residues. Per the germline V gene, CDR1 is SEHNR and CDR2 is FQNEAQ (reference sequence). The CDR3 sequence: CASRGPTDTQYF. CDR3 nucleotides: TGTGCCAGCCGGGGTCCCACAGATACGCAGTATTTT. Looking up the rest from reference TRBV7-9 and TRBJ2-3 gives the full variable domain: DTGVSQNPRHKITKRGQNVTFRCDPISEHNRLYWYRQTLGQGPEFLTYFQNEAQLEKSRLLSDRFSAERPKGSFSTLEIQRTEQGDSAMYLCASRGPTDTQYFGPGTRLTVL.

The chain links TRBV12-5 to TRBJ1-2; tentative D call: TRBD1 (6 bases). The length of the CDR3 is 14 residues. Trimming took 1 base from V and 2 from J, leaving 8 bases between them. Germline V lookup: CDR1 LGHNT, CDR2 FRNRAP. CDR3 DNA sequence: TGTGCTAGTGGTTTGGGGGGGCCCAACTATGGCTACACCTTC. This gives the protein CASGLGGPNYGYTF.

This clone was counted a single time. The chain's CDR3 is CASSQEDRGSYEQYF. Written as DNA, the CDR3 is TGCGCCAGCAGCCAAGAAGACAGGGGTTCCTACGAGCAGTACTTC. The genes are TRBV4-1 and TRBJ2-7, with 8 bases aligning to TRBD1. V trimming: 0 bases; J trimming: 1 base; junction bases outside the gene matches: 2. This CDR3 is built from 15 residues. Germline V CDR1 and CDR2: MGHRA, YSYEKL.

This chain joins TRBV7-9 and TRBJ1-2, with D unclear. The CDR3 loop spans 14 amino acids. V was cut by 5 bases and J by 3 bases, with 13 bases left in between. Germline lookup yields CDR1 SEHNR and CDR2 FQNEAQ (reference sequence). As DNA, the CDR3 is TGTGCCAGCAGCCAAGTGCTGTTGGACTATGGCTACACCTTC. This codes for CASSQVLLDYGYTF. Full variable domain (remainder filled in from reference TRBV7-9 and TRBJ1-2): DTGVSQNPRHKITKRGQNVTFRCDPISEHNRLYWYRQTLGQGPEFLTYFQNEAQLEKSRLLSDRFSAERPKGSFSTLEIQRTEQGDSAMYLCASSQVLLDYGYTFGSGTRLTVV.

The chain is built from TRBV7-9 and TRBJ1-2; the D is unclear. Trimming left V 0 bases short and J 3 bases short, with 5 bases between. The germline CDR1 and CDR2 sequences are SEHNR and FQNEAQ (reference sequence). The CDR3 is made up of 13 amino acids. The DNA of the CDR3 is TGTGCCAGCAGCTTAGCCCCAGACTATGGCTACACCTTC. Translating it yields CASSLAPDYGYTF. Full variable domain (missing parts from reference TRBV7-9 and TRBJ1-2): DTGVSQNPRHKITKRGQNVTFRCDPISEHNRLYWYRQTLGQGPEFLTYFQNEAQLEKSRLLSDRFSAERPKGSFSTLEIQRTEQGDSAMYLCASSLAPDYGYTFGSGTRLTVV.

This clone is judged medium-sized. The chain employs TRBV9 and TRBJ1-5, with D tentatively TRBD1 (5 bases). Per germline, CDR1 SGDLS and CDR2 YYNGEE. This CDR3 has 15 amino acids. V was cut by 4 bases and J by 5 bases, with 16 bases left in between. In nucleotides, the CDR3 is TGTGCCAGCAGCCTTTCTGGGGGACCGCATCAGCCCCAGCATTTT. Protein: CASSLSGGPHQPQHF. Supplemented by reference TRBV9 and TRBJ1-5, the full variable domain reads DSGVTQTPKHLITATGQRVTLRCSPRSGDLSVYWYQQSLDQGLQFLIQYYNGEERAKGNILERFSAQQFPDLHSELNLSSLELGDSALYFCASSLSGGPHQPQHFGDGTRLSIL.

This chain joins TRBV27 and TRBJ2-7, with D possibly TRBD1 on 5 matching bases. The germline gives CDR1 MNHEY, CDR2 SMNVEV (reference sequence). Deletions cut 3 bases from V and 2 bases from J, with 8 bases between. This CDR3 has 13 residues. The chain's CDR3 is CASSFQGPYEQYF. The CDR3 nucleotides read TGTGCCAGCAGTTTCCAGGGCCCCTACGAGCAGTACTTC.

This chain links TRBV7-2 with TRBJ1-2; 8 nucleotides line up with TRBD1. Germline CDR1 is SGHTA and CDR2 is FQGNSA. The J segment lost 8 bases and the V segment lost 6 bases, leaving 8 bases of the junction unmatched. This CDR3 has 13 residues. The CDR3 coding sequence is TGTGCCAGCAGAGACAGGGGAGGGGGCGGCTACACCTTC. Translation gives CASRDRGGGGYTF.

The gene calls are TRBV28 and TRBJ2-7; tentatively, D is TRBD2 (5 bases). The germline V gene has CDR1 MDHEN and CDR2 SYDVKM. This CDR3 comprises 12 residues. V was pared by 6 bases and J by 0 bases, with 6 bases between. CDR3 sequence: CASRDYSYEQYF. The CDR3 DNA reads as TGTGCCAGCAGAGACTACTCCTACGAGCAGTACTTC.

The chain combines TRBV4-1 with TRBJ1-6, with D unclear. This CDR3 is 15 amino acids long. V lost 1 base, J lost 9 bases, and 13 bases lay in between. CDR1 and CDR2 from the germline V gene are MGHRA and YSYEKL. The DNA of the CDR3 is TGCGCCAGCAGCCAAGGGGCCCTGACCGCTTCACCCCTCCACTTT. Translation: CASSQGALTASPLHF.